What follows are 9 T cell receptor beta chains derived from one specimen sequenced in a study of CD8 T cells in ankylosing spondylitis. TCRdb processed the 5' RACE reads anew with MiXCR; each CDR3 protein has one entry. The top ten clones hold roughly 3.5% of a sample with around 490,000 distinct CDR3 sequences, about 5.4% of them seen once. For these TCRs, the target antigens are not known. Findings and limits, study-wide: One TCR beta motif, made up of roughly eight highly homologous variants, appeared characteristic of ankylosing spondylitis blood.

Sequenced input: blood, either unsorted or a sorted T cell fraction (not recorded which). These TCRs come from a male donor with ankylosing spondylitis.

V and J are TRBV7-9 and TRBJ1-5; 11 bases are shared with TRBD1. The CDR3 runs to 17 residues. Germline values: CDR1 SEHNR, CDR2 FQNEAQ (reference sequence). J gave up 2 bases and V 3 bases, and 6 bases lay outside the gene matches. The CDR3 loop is CASSLWTGGEGNQPQHF. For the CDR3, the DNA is TGTGCCAGCAGCTTGTGGACAGGGGGCGAAGGCAATCAGCCCCAGCATTTT.

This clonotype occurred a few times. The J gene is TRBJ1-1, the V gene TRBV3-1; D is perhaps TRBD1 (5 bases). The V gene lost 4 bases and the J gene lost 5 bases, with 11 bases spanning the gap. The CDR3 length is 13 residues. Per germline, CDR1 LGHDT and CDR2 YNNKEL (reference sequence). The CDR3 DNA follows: TGTGCCAGCAGCCCCGGAAAGGGGACTGAAGCTTTCTTT. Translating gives CASSPGKGTEAFF.

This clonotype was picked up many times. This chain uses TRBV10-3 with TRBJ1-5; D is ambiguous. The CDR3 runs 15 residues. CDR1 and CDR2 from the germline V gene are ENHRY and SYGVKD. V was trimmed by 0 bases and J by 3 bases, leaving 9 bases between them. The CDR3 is CAISESATPNQPQHF. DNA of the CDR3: TGTGCCATCAGTGAGTCCGCGACCCCCAATCAGCCCCAGCATTTT.

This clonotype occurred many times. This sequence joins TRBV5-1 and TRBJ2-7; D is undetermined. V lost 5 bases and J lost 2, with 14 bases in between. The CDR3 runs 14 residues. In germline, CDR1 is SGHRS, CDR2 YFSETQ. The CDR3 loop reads CASRPSGHTYEQYF. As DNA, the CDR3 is TGCGCCAGCAGACCATCAGGTCACACCTACGAGCAGTACTTC.

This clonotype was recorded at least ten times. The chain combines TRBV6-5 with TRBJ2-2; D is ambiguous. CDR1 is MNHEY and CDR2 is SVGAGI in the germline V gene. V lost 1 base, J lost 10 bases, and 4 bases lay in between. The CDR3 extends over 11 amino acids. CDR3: CASSYFEELFF. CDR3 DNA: TGTGCCAGCAGTTACTTCGAGGAGCTGTTTTTT.

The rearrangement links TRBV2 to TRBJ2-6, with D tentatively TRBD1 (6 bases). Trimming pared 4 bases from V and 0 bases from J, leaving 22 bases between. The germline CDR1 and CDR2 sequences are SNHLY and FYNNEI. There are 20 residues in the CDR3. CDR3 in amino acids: CASSVRRWGTTLSGANVLTF. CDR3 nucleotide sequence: TGTGCCAGCAGTGTGAGGCGGTGGGGGACAACCCTCTCTGGGGCCAACGTCCTGACTTTC.

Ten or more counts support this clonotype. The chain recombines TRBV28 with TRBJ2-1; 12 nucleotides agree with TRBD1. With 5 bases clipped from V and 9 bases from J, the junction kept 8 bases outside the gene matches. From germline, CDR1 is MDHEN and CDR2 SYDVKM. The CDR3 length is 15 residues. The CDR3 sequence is CASSEGGTGGGEQFF. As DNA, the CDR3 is TGTGCCAGCAGTGAAGGGGGGACAGGGGGCGGTGAGCAGTTCTTC. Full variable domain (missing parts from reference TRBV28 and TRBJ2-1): DVKVTQSSRYLVKRTGEKVFLECVQDMDHENMFWYRQDPGLGLRLIYFSYDVKMKEKGDIPEGYSVSREKKERFSLILESASTNQTSMYLCASSEGGTGGGEQFFGPGTRLTVL.

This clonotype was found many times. The CDR3 loop is CASSLEGEETQYF. The CDR3 DNA reads TGTGCCAGCAGCTTAGAGGGGGAAGAGACCCAGTACTTC. The J gene is TRBJ2-5, the V gene TRBV7-2, with D perhaps TRBD1 (6 bases). Germline V gene data show CDR1 as SGHTA and CDR2 as FQGNSA. Trimming removed 1 base at V and 3 bases at J, with 6 bases between. The CDR3 extends over 13 amino acids.

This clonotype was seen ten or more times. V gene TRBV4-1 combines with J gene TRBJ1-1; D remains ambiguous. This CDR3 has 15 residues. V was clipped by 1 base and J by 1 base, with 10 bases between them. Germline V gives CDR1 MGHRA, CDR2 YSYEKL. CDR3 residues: CASSQAGWGNTEAFF. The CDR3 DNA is TGCGCCAGCAGCCAAGCCGGGTGGGGGAACACTGAAGCTTTCTTT.